This T cell receptor beta chain was profiled in a study of blood T cell repertoires in COVID-19. Study background: Acute-phase and convalescent COVID-19 samples originated in the United States, Italy and Spain. Sample material is recorded as cDNA or gDNA derived from T cells, B-cell-depleted T cells, or PBMCs.

Germline V gene lookup returns CDR1 KGHSH and CDR2 LQKENI. Unmatched junction bases numbered 4, after V lost 5 bases and J lost 1 base. CDR3 length: 14 amino acids. Assay: immunoSEQ multiplex PCR; the TCRdb copy retains only in-frame clones and omits some. The sample consists of 250,000 to 300,000 clones, approximately 90% of them appearing once. The sequencing sample was made of peripheral blood. The V gene is TRBV18, the J gene TRBJ1-1; 7 nucleotides match TRBD1. This clonotype was sampled from a woman aged 25 to 39 with COVID-19, enrolled during active disease. The CDR3 DNA reads TGTGCCAGCTCATCCAACAGGGGGAACACTGAAGCTTTCTTT. Translation gives CASSSNRGNTEAFF.